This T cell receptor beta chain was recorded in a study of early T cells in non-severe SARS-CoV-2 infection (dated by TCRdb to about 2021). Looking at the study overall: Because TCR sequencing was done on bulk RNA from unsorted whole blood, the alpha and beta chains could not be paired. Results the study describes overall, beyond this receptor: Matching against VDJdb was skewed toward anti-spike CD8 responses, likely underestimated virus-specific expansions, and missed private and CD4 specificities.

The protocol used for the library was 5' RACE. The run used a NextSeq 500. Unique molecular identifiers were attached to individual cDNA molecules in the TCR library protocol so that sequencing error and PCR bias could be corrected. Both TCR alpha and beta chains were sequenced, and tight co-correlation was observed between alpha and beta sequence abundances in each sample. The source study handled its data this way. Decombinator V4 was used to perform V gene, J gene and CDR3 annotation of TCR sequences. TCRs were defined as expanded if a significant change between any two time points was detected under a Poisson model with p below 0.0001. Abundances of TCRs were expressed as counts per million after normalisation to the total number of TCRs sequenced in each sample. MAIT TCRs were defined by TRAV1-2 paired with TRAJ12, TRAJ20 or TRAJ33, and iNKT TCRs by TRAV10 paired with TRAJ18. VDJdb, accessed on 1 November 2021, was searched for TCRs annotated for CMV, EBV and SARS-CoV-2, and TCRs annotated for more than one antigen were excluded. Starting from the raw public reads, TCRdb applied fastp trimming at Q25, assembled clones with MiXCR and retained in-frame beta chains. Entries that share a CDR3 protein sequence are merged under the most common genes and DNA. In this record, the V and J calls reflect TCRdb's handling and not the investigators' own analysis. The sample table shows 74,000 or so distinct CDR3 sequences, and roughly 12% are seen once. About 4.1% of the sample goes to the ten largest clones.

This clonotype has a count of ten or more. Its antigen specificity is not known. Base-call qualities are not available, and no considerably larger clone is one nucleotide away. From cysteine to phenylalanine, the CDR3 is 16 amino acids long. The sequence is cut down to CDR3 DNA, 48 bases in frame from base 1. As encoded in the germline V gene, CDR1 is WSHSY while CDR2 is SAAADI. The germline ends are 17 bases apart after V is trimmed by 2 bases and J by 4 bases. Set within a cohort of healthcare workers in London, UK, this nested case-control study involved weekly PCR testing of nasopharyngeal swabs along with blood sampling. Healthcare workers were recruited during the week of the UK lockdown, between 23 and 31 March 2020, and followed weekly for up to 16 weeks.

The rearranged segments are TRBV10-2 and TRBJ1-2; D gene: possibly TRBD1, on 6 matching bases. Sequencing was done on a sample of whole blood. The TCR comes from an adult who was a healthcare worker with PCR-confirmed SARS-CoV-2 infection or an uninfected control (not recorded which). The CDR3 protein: CASSEMVPGHLYGYTF. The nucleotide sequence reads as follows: TGCGCCAGCAGTGAGATGGTCCCGGGACATCTCTATGGCTACACCTTC.